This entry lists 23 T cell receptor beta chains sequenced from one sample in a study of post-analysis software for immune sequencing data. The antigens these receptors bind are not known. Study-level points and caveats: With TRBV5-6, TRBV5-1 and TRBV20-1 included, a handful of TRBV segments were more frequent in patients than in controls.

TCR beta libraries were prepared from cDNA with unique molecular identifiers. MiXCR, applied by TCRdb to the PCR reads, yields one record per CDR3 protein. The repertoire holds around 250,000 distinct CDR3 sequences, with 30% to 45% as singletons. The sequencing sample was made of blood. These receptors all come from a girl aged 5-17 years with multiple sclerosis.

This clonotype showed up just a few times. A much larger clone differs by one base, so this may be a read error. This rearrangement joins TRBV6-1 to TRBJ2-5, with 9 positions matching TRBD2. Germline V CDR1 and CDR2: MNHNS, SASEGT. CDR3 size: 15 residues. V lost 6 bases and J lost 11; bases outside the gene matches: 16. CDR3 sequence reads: CASRAGTSPLNEQYF. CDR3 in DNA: TGTGCCAGCAGAGCCGGGACTAGCCCCCTCAATGAGCAGTACTTC.

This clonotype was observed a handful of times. The CDR3 protein is CASSVGGGIGYNEQFF. Here the CDR3 DNA reads TGTGCCAGCAGCGTAGGGGGGGGCATTGGGTACAATGAGCAGTTCTTC. This chain uses TRBV9 with TRBJ2-1; D is perhaps TRBD2 (7 bases). Germline assignment: CDR1 SGDLS and CDR2 YYNGEE. Trimming left V 0 bases short and J 4 bases short, with 14 bases between. There are 16 residues in the CDR3.

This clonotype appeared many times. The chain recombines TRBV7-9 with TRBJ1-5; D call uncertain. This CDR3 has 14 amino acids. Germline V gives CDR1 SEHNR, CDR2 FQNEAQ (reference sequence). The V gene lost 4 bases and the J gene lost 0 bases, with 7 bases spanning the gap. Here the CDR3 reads CASSSDFSNQPQHF. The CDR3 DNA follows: TGTGCCAGCAGCTCAGACTTTAGCAATCAGCCCCAGCATTTT.

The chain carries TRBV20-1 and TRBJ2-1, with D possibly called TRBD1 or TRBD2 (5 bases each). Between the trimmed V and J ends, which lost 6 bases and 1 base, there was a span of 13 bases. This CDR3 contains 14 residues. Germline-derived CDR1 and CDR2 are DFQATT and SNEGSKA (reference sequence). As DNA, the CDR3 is TGCAGTGCCCCAGTCGGGGCGTCCTACAATGAGCAGTTCTTC. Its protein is CSAPVGASYNEQFF.

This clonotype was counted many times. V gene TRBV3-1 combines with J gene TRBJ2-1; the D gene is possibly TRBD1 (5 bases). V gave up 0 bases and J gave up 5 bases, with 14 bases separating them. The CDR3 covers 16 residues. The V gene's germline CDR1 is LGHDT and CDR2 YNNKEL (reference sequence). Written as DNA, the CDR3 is TGTGCCAGCAGCCAAGATCGCCAGGGCCCAGACAATGAGCAGTTCTTC. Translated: CASSQDRQGPDNEQFF.

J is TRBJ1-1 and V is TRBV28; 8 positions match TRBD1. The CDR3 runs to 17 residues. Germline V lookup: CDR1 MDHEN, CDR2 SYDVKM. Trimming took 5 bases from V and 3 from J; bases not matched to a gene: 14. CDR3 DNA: TGTGCCAGCAGTCAAATTGGACAGGGTTGGTCGGACACTGAAGCTTTCTTT. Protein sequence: CASSQIGQGWSDTEAFF. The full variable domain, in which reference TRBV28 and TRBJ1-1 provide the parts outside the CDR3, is DVKVTQSSRYLVKRTGEKVFLECVQDMDHENMFWYRQDPGLGLRLIYFSYDVKMKEKGDIPEGYSVSREKKERFSLILESASTNQTSMYLCASSQIGQGWSDTEAFFGQGTRLTVV.

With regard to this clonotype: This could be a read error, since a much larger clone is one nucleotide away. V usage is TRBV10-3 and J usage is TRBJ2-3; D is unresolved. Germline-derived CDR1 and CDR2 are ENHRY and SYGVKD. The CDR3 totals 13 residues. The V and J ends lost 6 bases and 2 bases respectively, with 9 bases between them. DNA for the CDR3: TGTGCCATCAGGGAACACGTCACAGATACGCAGTATTTT. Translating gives CAIREHVTDTQYF.

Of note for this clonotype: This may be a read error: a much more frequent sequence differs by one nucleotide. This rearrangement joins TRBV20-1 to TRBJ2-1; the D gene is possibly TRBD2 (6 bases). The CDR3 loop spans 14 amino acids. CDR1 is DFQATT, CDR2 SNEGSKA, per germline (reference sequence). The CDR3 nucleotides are TGCAGTGCTGGCGACGGGAGCTCCTACAGTGAGCAGTTCTTC. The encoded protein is CSAGDGSSYSEQFF.

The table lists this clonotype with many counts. The CDR3 sequence is CSARGQDLLVYEQYF. In DNA form, the CDR3 reads TGCAGTGCTAGAGGCCAAGACCTTCTGGTCTACGAGCAGTACTTC. V is TRBV20-1 and J is TRBJ2-7; D unresolved. Germline CDR1 reads DFQATT; CDR2 reads SNEGSKA (reference sequence). V dropped 1 base and J dropped 3 bases, with 16 bases sitting between them. This CDR3 spans 15 amino acids.

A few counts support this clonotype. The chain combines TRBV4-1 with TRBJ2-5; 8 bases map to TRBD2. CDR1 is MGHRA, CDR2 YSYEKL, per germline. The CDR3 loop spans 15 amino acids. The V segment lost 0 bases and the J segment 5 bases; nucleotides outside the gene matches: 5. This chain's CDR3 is CASSQDGGLGETQYF. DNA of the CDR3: TGCGCCAGCAGCCAAGATGGGGGACTAGGGGAGACCCAGTACTTC.

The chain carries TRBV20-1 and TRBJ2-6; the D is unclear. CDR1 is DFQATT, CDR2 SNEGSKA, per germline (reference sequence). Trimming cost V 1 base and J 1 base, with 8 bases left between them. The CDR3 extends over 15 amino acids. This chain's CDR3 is CSARVPLSGANVLTF. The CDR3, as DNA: TGCAGTGCTAGAGTCCCCCTGTCTGGGGCCAACGTCCTGACTTTC.

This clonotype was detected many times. CDR3 in DNA: TGTGCCAGCAGCCTAAGCCACACAGATACGCAGTATTTT. This encodes CASSLSHTDTQYF. The chain couples TRBV14 to TRBJ2-3, with unresolved D. Germline V gene sequence: CDR1 SGHDN, CDR2 FVKESK. This CDR3 comprises 13 residues. The ends were cut back, 4 bases at V and 2 bases at J, with 7 bases in the middle.

The DNA for the CDR3 is TGCAGTGCTAAACAGGGGGGCACTGAAGCTTTCTTT. Its protein product is CSAKQGGTEAFF. The rearrangement links TRBV20-1 to TRBJ1-1; TRBD1 agrees at 8 bases. CDR1 and CDR2 (germline): DFQATT, SNEGSKA (reference sequence). The CDR3 contains 12 residues. J gave up 4 bases and V 4 bases, and 2 bases lay outside the gene matches.

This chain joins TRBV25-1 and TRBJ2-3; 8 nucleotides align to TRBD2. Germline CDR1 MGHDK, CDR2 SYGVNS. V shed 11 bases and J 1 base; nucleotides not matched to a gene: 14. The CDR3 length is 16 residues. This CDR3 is CASRWGAGGGTDTQYF. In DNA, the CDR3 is TGTGCCTCCAGATGGGGTGCGGGAGGAGGCACAGATACGCAGTATTTT.

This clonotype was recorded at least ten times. The CDR3 DNA is TGTGCCAGCAGCTTAGATCGTTCGGGGTTCACTGAAGCTTTCTTT. Translation gives CASSLDRSGFTEAFF. The V gene is TRBV11-2, the J gene TRBJ1-1; D is uncertain. This CDR3 contains 15 residues. With 0 bases removed from V and 4 bases from J, the gap between germline ends came to 12 bases. CDR1 is SGHAT, CDR2 FQNNGV, per germline.

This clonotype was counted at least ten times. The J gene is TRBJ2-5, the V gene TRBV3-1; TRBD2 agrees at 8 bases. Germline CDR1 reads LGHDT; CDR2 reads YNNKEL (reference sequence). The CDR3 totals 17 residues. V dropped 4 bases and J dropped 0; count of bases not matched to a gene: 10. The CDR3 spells CASSPPAGGPHQETQYF. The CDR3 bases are TGTGCCAGCAGCCCGCCGGCGGGAGGCCCCCACCAAGAGACCCAGTACTTC.

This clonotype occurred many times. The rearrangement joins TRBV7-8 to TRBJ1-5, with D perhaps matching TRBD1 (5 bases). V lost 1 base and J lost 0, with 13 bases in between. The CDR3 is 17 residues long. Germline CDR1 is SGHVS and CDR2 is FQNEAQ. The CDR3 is CASSLGSRVDSNQPQHF. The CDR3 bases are TGTGCCAGCAGCTTAGGAAGCAGGGTAGATAGCAATCAGCCCCAGCATTTT.

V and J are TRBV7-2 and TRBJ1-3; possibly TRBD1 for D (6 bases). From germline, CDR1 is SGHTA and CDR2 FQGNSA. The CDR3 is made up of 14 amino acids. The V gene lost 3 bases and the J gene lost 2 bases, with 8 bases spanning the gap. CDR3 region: CASSFGGTGNTIYF. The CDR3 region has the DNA TGTGCCAGCAGCTTCGGGGGCACTGGAAACACCATATATTTT.

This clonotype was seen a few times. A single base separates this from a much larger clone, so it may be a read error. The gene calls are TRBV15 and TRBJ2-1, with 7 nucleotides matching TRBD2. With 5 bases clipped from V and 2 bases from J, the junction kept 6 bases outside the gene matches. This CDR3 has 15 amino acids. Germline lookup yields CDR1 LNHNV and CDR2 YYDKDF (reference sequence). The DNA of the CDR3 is TGTGCCACCAGCGTAGGGGCGGGGGCCTACAATGAGCAGTTCTTC. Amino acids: CATSVGAGAYNEQFF.

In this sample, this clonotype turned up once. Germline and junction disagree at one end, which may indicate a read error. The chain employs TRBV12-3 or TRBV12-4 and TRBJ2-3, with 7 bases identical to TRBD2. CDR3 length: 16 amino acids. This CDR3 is CASSLYAGVTTDTEYF. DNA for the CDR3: TGTGCCAGCAGTTTATATGCGGGAGTGACCACAGATACGGAGTATTTT.

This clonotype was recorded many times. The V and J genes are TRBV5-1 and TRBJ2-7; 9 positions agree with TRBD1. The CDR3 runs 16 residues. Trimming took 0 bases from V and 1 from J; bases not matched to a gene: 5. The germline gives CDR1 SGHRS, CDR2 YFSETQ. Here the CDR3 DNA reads TGCGCCAGCAGCTTGGCCCCGACAGGGGGTTCCTACGAGCAGTACTTC. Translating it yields CASSLAPTGGSYEQYF. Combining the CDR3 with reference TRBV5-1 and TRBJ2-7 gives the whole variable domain KAGVTQTPRYLIKTRGQQVTLSCSPISGHRSVSWYQQTPGQGLQFLFEYFSETQRNKGNFPGRFSGRQFSNSRSEMNVSTLELGDSALYLCASSLAPTGGSYEQYFGPGTRLTVT.

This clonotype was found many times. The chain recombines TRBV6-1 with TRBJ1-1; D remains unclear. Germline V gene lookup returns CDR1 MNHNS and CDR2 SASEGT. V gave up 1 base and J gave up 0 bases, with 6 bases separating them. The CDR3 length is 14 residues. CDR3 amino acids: CASSEGHMNTEAFF. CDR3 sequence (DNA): TGTGCCAGCAGTGAAGGACACATGAACACTGAAGCTTTCTTT.

CDR3 coding DNA: TGTGCCAGTCGTGCGACGACGGGCGGCAGGGCTGAAGCTTTCTTT. It yields the protein CASRATTGGRAEAFF. V gene TRBV19 combines with J gene TRBJ1-1, with D perhaps matching TRBD1 (5 bases). Germline-derived CDR1 and CDR2 are LNHDA and SQIVND (reference sequence). Trimming took off 8 bases at V and 6 bases at J, with 22 bases between the two ends. This CDR3 has 15 residues.